This passage covers 30 T cell receptor beta chains from one sample sequenced in a study of OX40 agonist ivuxolimab in advanced cancers. Library preparation used the immunoSEQ multiplex PCR assay. TCRdb mirrors the immuneACCESS table, restricted to in-frame sequences. Some clones are absent from its copies; in checked studies, under half trace to an unresolved V gene, and the reason for the others is unknown. A total of around 94,000 clones appear in this sample, around 90% of them only once. The ten biggest clones cover around 3.4% of the sample. The sample in question was CD4+ or CD8+ T cells sorted from blood, obtained in a trial of the OX40 agonist ivuxolimab. The source of these receptors is an adult with an advanced solid tumor such as melanoma, head and neck, liver or kidney cancer.

J is TRBJ2-3 and V is TRBV7-2; D may be TRBD2 (6 bases). Germline V gene lookup returns CDR1 SGHTA and CDR2 FQGNSA. The CDR3 has 16 amino acids. Deletions cut 7 bases from V and 2 bases from J, with 19 bases between. CDR3 DNA: TGTGCCAGCACCTCCCGGGACTCAATCCTCACAGATACGCAGTATTTT. Translating it yields CASTSRDSILTDTQYF.

CDR3 coding DNA: TGCGCCAGCAGTCTCGGGGCCCAGAAGGAGCAGTACTTC. Translating it yields CASSLGAQKEQYF. The rearrangement links TRBV5-1 to TRBJ2-7; either TRBD1 or TRBD2 may fit D (5 bases each). V lost 5 bases, J lost 7 bases, and 16 bases lay in between. Germline V lookup: CDR1 SGHRS, CDR2 YFSETQ. This CDR3 comprises 13 residues.

On this clone: Other DNA sequences of this sample code for an identical CDR3. The chain is built from TRBV27 and TRBJ1-2; TRBD1 might be the D (6 bases). The germline V gene has CDR1 MNHEY and CDR2 SMNVEV (reference sequence). There are 13 residues in the CDR3. V was pared by 6 bases and J by 2 bases, with 10 bases between. As DNA, the CDR3 is TGTGCCAGCAGCCTCGGACAGAACTATGGCTACACCTTC. It translates to CASSLGQNYGYTF.

Written as DNA, the CDR3 is TGTGCCAGCGGGACAGGGGAAGTCTCCTACAATGAGCAGTTCTTC. Translation: CASGTGEVSYNEQFF. The V and J genes are TRBV25-1 and TRBJ2-1; 10 positions agree with TRBD1. The junction had 4 bases not matched to a gene; V was cut back by 8 bases and J by 0 bases. There are 15 residues in the CDR3. The germline V gene encodes CDR1 MGHDK and CDR2 SYGVNS.

The V gene is TRBV5-8, the J gene TRBJ2-3, with D possibly being TRBD2 (7 bases). This CDR3 spans 19 amino acids. Germline V gene data show CDR1 as SGHTS and CDR2 as YDEGEE. Trimming removed 0 bases at V and 1 base at J, with 21 bases between. CDR3 region: CASSLGQAGTNLRTDTQYF. The DNA of the CDR3 is TGTGCCAGCAGCTTGGGACAGGCCGGGACTAACCTCCGCACAGATACGCAGTATTTT.

The chain employs TRBV4-3 and TRBJ2-7; D might be TRBD1 or TRBD2, each matching 5 bases. Trimming took off 0 bases at V and 7 bases at J, with 16 bases between the two ends. Germline loops: CDR1 LGHNA, CDR2 YSLEER. The CDR3 totals 15 residues. The CDR3 region is CASSQDWGTTGEQYF. The CDR3 coding sequence is TGCGCCAGCAGCCAAGATTGGGGCACTACGGGGGAGCAGTACTTC.

This clone was seen more than once but under ten times. The rearrangement joins TRBV19 to TRBJ1-2, with D unresolved. Trimming cost V 3 bases and J 6 bases, with 11 bases left between them. The CDR3 contains 13 residues. CDR1 and CDR2 (germline): LNHDA, SQIVND (reference sequence). Written as DNA, the CDR3 is TGTGCCAGTAGTATCCTCGGACGGGATGGCTACACCTTC. It codes for CASSILGRDGYTF.

This clone has only one observation. This chain joins TRBV28 and TRBJ1-4; possibly TRBD1 for D (6 bases). The CDR3 consists of 16 residues. Deletions cut 6 bases from V and 8 bases from J, with 22 bases between. Germline-derived CDR1 and CDR2 are MDHEN and SYDVKM. In DNA form, the CDR3 reads TGTGCCAGCAGCCCACCAGTGGACAGCGCCGGAGAAAAACTGTTTTTT. Translated: CASSPPVDSAGEKLFF.

CDR3 bases: TGTGCCAGCAGTGAAAGCGGGACAGTCTACGAGCAGTACTTC. The encoded protein is CASSESGTVYEQYF. This chain connects TRBV6-1 to TRBJ2-7; the D call may be TRBD1 or TRBD2 (7 bases each). The germline V gene encodes CDR1 MNHNS and CDR2 SASEGT. V was pared by 2 bases and J by 3 bases, with 11 bases between. The CDR3 totals 14 residues.

This clone was seen once. The V gene is TRBV11-2, the J gene TRBJ1-2; D not resolved. The CDR3 totals 17 residues. V lost 1 base and J 2 bases, leaving 17 bases between the germline ends. Germline values: CDR1 SGHAT, CDR2 FQNNGV. This CDR3 is CASSLGPVSTVNYGYTF. In DNA, the CDR3 is TGTGCCAGCAGCTTAGGCCCAGTCAGTACAGTAAACTATGGCTACACCTTC.

The chain links TRBV28 to TRBJ1-5; a possible D gene is TRBD1 (5 bases). The V gene lost 8 bases and the J gene lost 6 bases, with 14 bases spanning the gap. Germline loops: CDR1 MDHEN, CDR2 SYDVKM. The CDR3 extends over 13 amino acids. CDR3 DNA sequence: TGTGCCAGCTTTCCGGCGGGGGGTCAGCCCCAGCATTTT. Encoded protein: CASFPAGGQPQHF. The full variable domain, completed using reference TRBV28 and TRBJ1-5, is DVKVTQSSRYLVKRTGEKVFLECVQDMDHENMFWYRQDPGLGLRLIYFSYDVKMKEKGDIPEGYSVSREKKERFSLILESASTNQTSMYLCASFPAGGQPQHFGDGTRLSIL.

The rearrangement links TRBV19 to TRBJ1-2, with a possible D match to TRBD1 (5 bases). The V gene's germline CDR1 is LNHDA and CDR2 SQIVND (reference sequence). This CDR3 contains 15 residues. Trimming shortened V by 1 base and J by 0 bases, and 9 bases separated the two germline ends. The CDR3 spells CASSIGTGPNYGYTF. CDR3 bases: TGTGCCAGTAGTATAGGTACAGGCCCTAACTATGGCTACACCTTC.

The chain joins TRBV5-1 to TRBJ1-1, with 8 bases that match TRBD1. With 4 bases clipped from V and 5 bases from J, the junction kept 7 bases outside the gene matches. This CDR3 is built from 14 residues. CDR1 and CDR2 from the germline V gene are SGHRS and YFSETQ. The CDR3 is CASSPGTGNTEAFF. In DNA, the CDR3 is TGCGCCAGCAGCCCCGGGACAGGTAATACTGAAGCTTTCTTT.

The chain employs TRBV6-1 and TRBJ1-4; a possible D gene is TRBD1 (5 bases). V was trimmed by 6 bases and J by 8 bases, leaving 7 bases between them. The CDR3 covers 11 residues. The V gene's germline CDR1 is MNHNS and CDR2 SASEGT. The CDR3 nucleotides read TGTGCCAGCAGCAAGGGGGAAAAACTGTTTTTT. It encodes CASSKGEKLFF.

The chain joins TRBV19 to TRBJ2-2; 9 nucleotides match TRBD2. Germline loops: CDR1 LNHDA, CDR2 SQIVND (reference sequence). The CDR3 runs 14 residues. V was clipped by 3 bases and J by 6 bases; unmatched bases: 2. The CDR3 DNA is TGTGCCAGTAGTATGGGACTAGCCGCCGGGGAGCTGTTTTTT. This sequence encodes CASSMGLAAGELFF. Filled out from reference TRBV19 and TRBJ2-2, the complete variable domain reads DGGITQSPKYLFRKEGQNVTLSCEQNLNHDAMYWYRQDPGQGLRLIYYSQIVNDFQKGDIAEGYSVSREKKESFPLTVTSAQKNPTAFYLCASSMGLAAGELFFGEGSRLTVL.

The chain employs TRBV13 and TRBJ2-1; a possible D gene is TRBD1 (6 bases). The CDR3 spans 12 residues. V shed 7 bases and J shed 5 bases, with 9 bases lying between them. Per germline, CDR1 PRHDT and CDR2 FYEKMQ (reference sequence). The CDR3 is CASTDRNNEQFF. The CDR3 nucleotides are TGTGCCAGCACGGACAGAAACAATGAGCAGTTCTTC.

This chain links TRBV6-5 with TRBJ2-3; a possible D gene is TRBD2 (5 bases). This CDR3 contains 15 residues. From germline, CDR1 is MNHEY and CDR2 SVGAGI. Trimming stripped 0 bases from V and 2 bases from J, with 9 bases between. Here the CDR3 DNA reads TGTGCCAGCAGTTACTCCTCGGGGTCCACAGATACGCAGTATTTT. Encoded protein: CASSYSSGSTDTQYF.

The chain recombines TRBV6-5 with TRBJ2-7; no definite D call. V dropped 2 bases and J dropped 3 bases, with 17 bases sitting between them. The CDR3 contains 16 residues. CDR1 and CDR2 from the germline V gene are MNHEY and SVGAGI. The CDR3 nucleotides read TGTGCCAGCAGTTACGGGGTAGGGCCAACCAACTACGAGCAGTACTTC. Its translation is CASSYGVGPTNYEQYF.

This clone has at least ten counts. The genes are TRBV29-1 and TRBJ1-2, with TRBD1 matching 7 bases. This CDR3 is 13 amino acids long. CDR1 is SQVTM and CDR2 is ANQGSEA in the germline V gene. The V segment lost 2 bases and the J segment 5 bases; nucleotides outside the gene matches: 5. The CDR3 reads CSVEPDRDYGYTF. The CDR3 coding sequence is TGCAGCGTTGAACCTGACAGGGATTATGGCTACACCTTC.

The J gene is TRBJ2-2, the V gene TRBV5-5; the D gene is possibly TRBD2 (6 bases). The germline V gene has CDR1 SGHKS and CDR2 YYEKEE (reference sequence). The V end lost 0 bases, the J end lost 2 bases, and 17 bases lay between the germline ends. The CDR3 covers 18 residues. The CDR3 reads CASSLGASVGGNTGELFF. The CDR3 bases are TGTGCCAGCAGCTTGGGAGCGAGTGTGGGGGGTAACACCGGGGAGCTGTTTTTT.

The V gene is TRBV7-8, the J gene TRBJ2-2; 11 bases are a match to TRBD1. V was pared by 6 bases and J by 6 bases, with 6 bases of the junction left unmatched. This CDR3 has 15 residues. Germline CDR1 and CDR2: SGHVS and FQNEAQ. CDR3 coding DNA: TGTGCCAGCAGTTCCGGGACAGGGGGATCCGGGGAGCTGTTTTTT. The encoded protein is CASSSGTGGSGELFF.

This chain uses TRBV4-2 with TRBJ2-1, with 9 bases aligning to TRBD2. Germline assignment: CDR1 LGHNA and CDR2 YNFKEQ. The CDR3 runs to 17 residues. Trimming took 0 bases from V and 4 from J; bases not matched to a gene: 7. This chain's CDR3 is CASSQDIGLAGYNEQFF. The CDR3 coding sequence is TGTGCCAGCAGCCAAGACATTGGGCTAGCGGGATACAATGAGCAGTTCTTC.

The chain recombines TRBV5-4 with TRBJ1-2; TRBD1 agrees at 9 bases. Trimming took 4 bases from V and 2 from J; bases not matched to a gene: 3. The germline V gene encodes CDR1 SGHNT and CDR2 YYREEE (reference sequence). This CDR3 has 14 amino acids. DNA for the CDR3: TGTGCCAGCAGCGGGGACAGGGCAAACTATGGCTACACCTTC. Protein product: CASSGDRANYGYTF.

J is TRBJ2-1 and V is TRBV7-6; maybe TRBD2 (6 bases). V was shortened by 1 base and J by 8 bases, with 15 bases between the two germline ends. The CDR3 sequence is 15 residues long. The V gene's germline CDR1 is SGHVS and CDR2 FNYEAQ. The DNA for the CDR3 is TGTGCCAGCAGCTTAGAGGCAGGGAGGAAAGATGAGCAGTTCTTC. This encodes CASSLEAGRKDEQFF.

The rearrangement uses TRBV13 and TRBJ2-7, with a possible D match to TRBD2 (6 bases). This CDR3 region has 15 residues. Trimming shortened V by 1 base and J by 2 bases, and 12 bases separated the two germline ends. Germline-derived CDR1 and CDR2 are PRHDT and FYEKMQ (reference sequence). The CDR3 reads CASSLEGGGTYEQYF. The CDR3, as DNA: TGTGCCAGCAGCTTAGAAGGAGGAGGGACCTACGAGCAGTACTTC. Full variable domain (remainder filled in from reference TRBV13 and TRBJ2-7): AAGVIQSPRHLIKEKRETATLKCYPIPRHDTVYWYQQGPGQDPQFLISFYEKMQSDKGSIPDRFSAQQFSDYHSELNMSSLELGDSALYFCASSLEGGGTYEQYFGPGTRLTVT.

V usage is TRBV9 and J usage is TRBJ2-3; TRBD2 aligns across 9 bases. CDR3 size: 16 residues. Trimming at V came to 0 bases and at J to 4 bases, leaving 6 bases not matched to a gene. CDR1 and CDR2 from the germline V gene are SGDLS and YYNGEE. CDR3 DNA sequence: TGTGCCAGCAGCGTAGAGCCTAGCGGGAACTCAGATACGCAGTATTTT. Translating gives CASSVEPSGNSDTQYF.

J is TRBJ1-2 and V is TRBV9; 9 bases are shared with TRBD1. V shed 4 bases and J 3 bases; nucleotides not matched to a gene: 4. The CDR3 is made up of 14 amino acids. The germline V gene encodes CDR1 SGDLS and CDR2 YYNGEE. DNA of the CDR3: TGTGCCAGCAGCCCTCGGACAGGGGACTATGGCTACACCTTC. Amino acid sequence: CASSPRTGDYGYTF.

This chain connects TRBV27 to TRBJ2-1; 7 bases are shared with TRBD2. The J segment lost 8 bases and the V segment lost 10 bases, leaving 11 bases of the junction unmatched. Germline loops: CDR1 MNHEY, CDR2 SMNVEV (reference sequence). The CDR3 extends over 13 amino acids. The CDR3 sequence is CATRGREYHEQFF. In DNA form, the CDR3 reads TGTGCCACCCGGGGGAGGGAGTACCATGAGCAGTTCTTC.

The rearrangement joins TRBV5-1 to TRBJ2-5; 13 bases line up with TRBD2. Judging by the DNA end, TRBJ2-7 fits better; the J call may be wrong. CDR1 and CDR2 (germline): SGHRS, YFSETQ. The CDR3 sequence is 15 residues long. The chain's CDR3 is CASSLGTSGIYEQYF. The CDR3 DNA is TGCGCCAGCAGCTTAGGGACTAGCGGGATTTACGAGCAGTACTTC.

A remark on this clone: The junction departs from the called germline gene at one end, perhaps through a read error. V is TRBV15 and J is TRBJ1-1; TRBD1 matches 10 bases. CDR3 size: 14 residues. CDR1 and CDR2 from the germline V gene are LNHNV and YYDKDF (reference sequence). The CDR3 sequence: CATSGHPGQGPRGW. CDR3 DNA: TGTGCCACCAGCGGCCACCCGGGACAGGGGCCCCGTGGTTGG. Variable domain in full (rest from reference TRBV15 and TRBJ1-1): DAMVIQNPRYQVTQFGKPVTLSCSQTLNHNVMYWYQQKSSQAPKLLFHYYDKDFNNEADTPDNFQSRRPNTSFCFLDIRSPGLGDTAMYLCATSGHPGQGPRGWGQGTRLTVV.